These 25 T cell receptor beta chains were all obtained from the same sample, sequenced in a study of blood T cell repertoires in COVID-19 (TCRdb year 2020). The library relied on the immunoSEQ multiplex PCR assay. TCRdb carries this immuneACCESS record with in-frame sequences only. Its versions omit some clonotypes, under half of them owing to an unresolved V gene in the studies checked, with the rest unexplained. In all, the sample holds about 75,000 clones, and 60% to 85% of those were seen once. Less than 5.5% of the sample comes from the top ten. Sequencing used peripheral blood. These receptor sequences come from a woman of 80 years or more with active or convalescent COVID-19.

The chain couples TRBV18 to TRBJ1-6; 8 bases agree with TRBD1. Germline lookup yields CDR1 KGHSH and CDR2 LQKENI. The CDR3 loop spans 14 amino acids. The J segment lost 10 bases and the V segment lost 3 bases, leaving 5 bases of the junction unmatched. The chain's CDR3 is CASSPGQGRSPLHF. The CDR3, as DNA: TGTGCCAGCTCACCTGGACAGGGTAGATCACCCCTCCACTTT.

This chain links TRBV5-4 with TRBJ2-3; TRBD2 matches 10 bases. The germline gives CDR1 SGHNT, CDR2 YYREEE (reference sequence). After removal of 4 bases from V and 0 bases from J, the junction contained 8 bases not matched to a gene. The CDR3 has 17 amino acids. The CDR3 loop reads CASSPDTSGASTDTQYF. For the CDR3, the DNA is TGTGCCAGCAGCCCAGATACTAGCGGGGCTAGCACAGATACGCAGTATTTT.

As regards this clone: Other DNA sequences of this sample code for an identical CDR3. The CDR3 here is CASSFSWGQPGQGANEQFF. DNA for the CDR3: TGTGCCAGCAGTTTTTCTTGGGGACAGCCGGGACAGGGGGCTAATGAGCAGTTCTTC. The genes are TRBV28 and TRBJ2-1; 12 positions agree with TRBD1. The CDR3 runs 19 residues. Losses at the gene ends were 3 bases for V and 7 bases for J; bases not matched to a gene: 16. CDR1 is MDHEN, CDR2 SYDVKM, per germline.

V gene TRBV4-2 combines with J gene TRBJ2-7; maybe TRBD1 (5 bases). The CDR3 is 15 residues long. V was cut by 0 bases and J by 3 bases, with 12 bases left in between. The germline V gene encodes CDR1 LGHNA and CDR2 YNFKEQ. Here the CDR3 DNA reads TGTGCCAGCAGCCAAGACACAGGAATTTACTACGAGCAGTACTTC. Protein: CASSQDTGIYYEQYF.

V is TRBV2 and J is TRBJ2-6; 7 bases line up with TRBD1. The length of the CDR3 is 16 residues. Germline lookup yields CDR1 SNHLY and CDR2 FYNNEI. Trimming cost V 6 bases and J 0 bases; bases outside gene matches: 5. The CDR3 bases are TGTGCCAGCAGGGCGACAGGGACCTCTGGGGCCAACGTCCTGACTTTC. It encodes CASRATGTSGANVLTF. The entire variable domain, with the rest obtained from reference TRBV2 and TRBJ2-6, is as follows: EPEVTQTPSHQVTQMGQEVILRCVPISNHLYFYWYRQILGQKVEFLVSFYNNEISEKSEIFDDQFSVERPDGSNFTLKIRSTKLEDSAMYFCASRATGTSGANVLTFGAGSRLTVL.

This chain uses TRBV3-1 (or the pseudogene TRBV3-2) with TRBJ2-1; unclear D gene. In germline, CDR1 is LGHDT, CDR2 YNNKEL (reference sequence). V dropped 4 bases and J dropped 8 bases, with 12 bases sitting between them. The CDR3 spans 13 residues. CDR3 in DNA: TGTGCCAGCAGCCCCCTTGCGGCCCATGAGCAGTTCTTC. Protein: CASSPLAAHEQFF.

The V gene is TRBV19, the J gene TRBJ1-5; weak D call: TRBD1 (5 bases). Trimming shortened V by 8 bases and J by 6 bases, and 14 bases separated the two germline ends. The length of the CDR3 is 13 residues. CDR1 is LNHDA and CDR2 is SQIVND in the germline V gene (reference sequence). The CDR3, as DNA: TGTGCCAGTCCATTAGGCAGGGTTCAGCCCCAGCATTTT. The encoded protein is CASPLGRVQPQHF.

The chain is built from TRBV5-6 and TRBJ2-1; weak D call: TRBD1 (6 bases). This CDR3 has 15 residues. Germline V gene sequence: CDR1 SGHDT, CDR2 YYEEEE. V lost 0 bases and J 4 bases, leaving 11 bases between the germline ends. CDR3 in amino acids: CASSLVDSRYNEQFF. The CDR3 DNA reads as TGTGCCAGCAGCTTGGTGGACAGCCGATACAATGAGCAGTTCTTC.

The chain joins TRBV28 to TRBJ2-3; 7 bases align to TRBD2. CDR3 length equals 19 residues. Germline V gene sequence: CDR1 MDHEN, CDR2 SYDVKM. The V gene end was trimmed by 5 bases and the J gene end by 0 bases; junction bases not matched to a gene: 17. For the CDR3, the DNA is TGTGCCAGCAGTCCGTGGCCCCCGGGGGGTTTTCTCAGCACAGATACGCAGTATTTT. It encodes CASSPWPPGGFLSTDTQYF.

This chain links TRBV6-2 or TRBV6-3 with TRBJ2-3; TRBD2 aligns across 8 bases. This CDR3 has 16 amino acids. V shed 6 bases and J 1 base; nucleotides not matched to a gene: 9. Germline loops: CDR1 MNHEY, CDR2 SVGEGT. In nucleotides, the CDR3 is TGTGCCAGCAGCCCTAAAGCGGGGGTCGGCACAGATACGCAGTATTTT. Protein product: CASSPKAGVGTDTQYF.

The chain recombines TRBV19 with TRBJ2-7; 8 bases fit TRBD1. The germline CDR1 and CDR2 sequences are LNHDA and SQIVND (reference sequence). The CDR3 consists of 15 residues. Trimming took 3 bases from V and 4 from J; bases not matched to a gene: 8. The CDR3 here is CASSIQTQGGYEQYF. CDR3 nucleotides: TGTGCCAGTAGTATTCAGACACAGGGGGGATACGAGCAGTACTTC.

This rearrangement joins TRBV30 to TRBJ2-1; TRBD1 might be the D (5 bases). CDR1 and CDR2 (germline): GTSNPN, SVGIG (reference sequence). This CDR3 comprises 14 residues. Trimming stripped 0 bases from V and 10 bases from J, with 16 bases between. The CDR3 bases are TGTGCCTGGAGTGTGGACCCCAGGGAAGTCGAGCAGTTCTTC. Its translation: CAWSVDPREVEQFF.

The chain combines TRBV25-1 with TRBJ1-2, with TRBD1 matching 7 bases. J gave up 7 bases and V 1 base, and 6 bases lay outside the gene matches. Per germline, CDR1 MGHDK and CDR2 SYGVNS. This CDR3 comprises 14 residues. CDR3 nucleotide sequence: TGTGCCAGCAGTGAATTGGGCCAGGGGGGTGGCTACACCTTC. This codes for CASSELGQGGGYTF.

The chain uses TRBV18 and TRBJ1-4, with a possible D match to TRBD1 (6 bases). CDR1 and CDR2 from the germline V gene are KGHSH and LQKENI. This CDR3 contains 13 residues. V dropped 6 bases and J dropped 7 bases, with 12 bases sitting between them. The CDR3 region is CASSARTVEKLFF. CDR3 DNA: TGTGCCAGCTCCGCCCGGACAGTTGAAAAACTGTTTTTT.

In this sample, this clone turned up once. J is TRBJ1-2 and V is TRBV11-2, with D hard to call. The germline gives CDR1 SGHAT, CDR2 FQNNGV. This CDR3 contains 16 residues. Trimming shortened V by 1 base and J by 4 bases, and 16 bases separated the two germline ends. Written as DNA, the CDR3 is TGTGCCAGCAGCTTAGTAGGTCTGATCTCAGGCTATGGCTACACCTTC. It encodes CASSLVGLISGYGYTF.

CDR3 nucleotides: TGTGCTAGTGGTTCCGACAGGGTGGACGAGCAGTACTTC. Translating gives CASGSDRVDEQYF. The chain joins TRBV12-5 to TRBJ2-7, with 7 bases lining up with TRBD1. V shed 4 bases, J shed 5 bases, and the junction held 5 bases outside the gene matches. The CDR3 spans 13 residues. Germline V lookup: CDR1 LGHNT, CDR2 FRNRAP. The whole variable domain, remainder taken from reference TRBV12-5 and TRBJ2-7, is DARVTQTPRHKVTEMGQEVTMRCQPILGHNTVFWYRQTMMQGLELLAYFRNRAPLDDSGMPKDRFSAEMPDATLATLKIQPSEPRDSAVYFCASGSDRVDEQYFGPGTRLTVT.

The table lists this clone with a few counts. The gene calls are TRBV7-2 and TRBJ2-1, with TRBD1 as a possible D gene (6 bases). V dropped 4 bases and J dropped 3 bases, with 22 bases sitting between them. From germline, CDR1 is SGHTA and CDR2 FQGNSA. The CDR3 is 18 residues long. In DNA, the CDR3 is TGTGCCAGCAGCTCCCAGGGGAGATCCGATAGAAGCTACAATGAGCAGTTCTTC. Translation: CASSSQGRSDRSYNEQFF. The whole variable domain, filled in from reference TRBV7-2 and TRBJ2-1, reads GAGVSQSPSNKVTEKGKDVELRCDPISGHTALYWYRQSLGQGLEFLIYFQGNSAPDKSGLPSDRFSAERTGGSVSTLTIQRTQQEDSAVYLCASSSQGRSDRSYNEQFFGPGTRLTVL.

The DNA for the CDR3 is TGTGCCAGCAGTCTCGGGTCACTAGCCGACACCGGGGAGCTGTTTTTT. This sequence encodes CASSLGSLADTGELFF. J is TRBJ2-2 and V is TRBV6-4, with D possibly TRBD2 on 6 matching bases. V was cut by 5 bases and J by 3 bases, with 16 bases left in between. The CDR3 loop spans 16 amino acids. Germline V gives CDR1 MRHNA, CDR2 SNTAGT.

The chain links TRBV10-3 to TRBJ1-2; D gene unclear. The CDR3 loop spans 14 amino acids. Trimming took off 2 bases at V and 4 bases at J, with 11 bases between the two ends. Germline CDR1 ENHRY, CDR2 SYGVKD. DNA of the CDR3: TGTGCCATCAGTGAGGGTGAGGGTCGCTATGGCTACACCTTC. Translation: CAISEGEGRYGYTF.

The chain recombines TRBV28 with TRBJ1-2, with D perhaps matching TRBD1 (5 bases). With 3 bases removed from V and 4 bases from J, the gap between germline ends came to 15 bases. CDR3 size: 15 residues. From germline, CDR1 is MDHEN and CDR2 SYDVKM. CDR3 nucleotide sequence: TGTGCCAGCAGTTTGGACAATCGCCCGATCTATGGCTACACCTTC. This codes for CASSLDNRPIYGYTF.

This chain links TRBV4-1 with TRBJ2-5; 9 bases are shared with TRBD2. Germline V CDR1 and CDR2: MGHRA, YSYEKL. The CDR3 contains 17 residues. V shed 3 bases and J 5 bases; nucleotides not matched to a gene: 13. In nucleotides, the CDR3 is TGCGCCAGCAGCCATGTGCCTCCGGGACTAGCTTTGGAGACCCAGTACTTC. Translation: CASSHVPPGLALETQYF.

This sequence joins TRBV6-2 or TRBV6-3 and TRBJ1-6; D is ambiguous. The CDR3 is 17 residues long. Germline CDR1 is MNHEY and CDR2 is SVGEGT. Trimming took off 0 bases at V and 3 bases at J, with 12 bases between the two ends. The CDR3 spells CASSYSILGNYNSPLHF. In nucleotides, the CDR3 is TGTGCCAGCAGTTACTCGATCTTGGGCAACTATAATTCACCCCTCCACTTT.

DNA of the CDR3: TGTGCCAGCAGTACGGGGGTTAATCAGCCCCAGCATTTT. This encodes CASSTGVNQPQHF. The gene calls are TRBV6-5 and TRBJ1-5; possible D gene TRBD1, 5 bases. Germline loops: CDR1 MNHEY, CDR2 SVGAGI. With 5 bases removed from V and 4 bases from J, the gap between germline ends came to 9 bases. CDR3 length: 13 amino acids.

The V call is TRBV30, the J call TRBJ1-2, with 7 bases lining up with TRBD1. Looked up from germline, CDR1 is GTSNPN and CDR2 is SVGIG (reference sequence). After removal of 3 bases from V and 2 bases from J, the junction contained 3 bases not matched to a gene. The CDR3 covers 13 residues. This CDR3 is CAWSLTGNYGYTF. DNA of the CDR3: TGTGCCTGGAGCCTGACAGGGAACTATGGCTACACCTTC. Complete variable domain (other parts from reference TRBV30 and TRBJ1-2): SQTIHQWPATLVQPVGSPLSLECTVEGTSNPNLYWYRQAAGRGLQLLFYSVGIGQISSEVPQNLSASRPQDRQFILSSKKLLLSDSGFYLCAWSLTGNYGYTFGSGTRLTVV.

The CDR3 DNA reads TGTGCTAGTGGTTTGTCAGATAGCAATCAGCCCCAGCATTTT. Its translation: CASGLSDSNQPQHF. The rearrangement uses TRBV12-5 and TRBJ1-5; D unclear. Trimming cost V 2 bases and J 0 bases, with 5 bases left between them. Germline CDR1 LGHNT, CDR2 FRNRAP. The CDR3 contains 14 residues.